This entry is about one T cell receptor (beta chain). These data originate in a study of shared clonotypes between healthy human individuals. For the study at large: Aged 18 to 49, the donors were a couple of women and three men.

A deep-level run was used for the assay. Method: immunoSEQ multiplex PCR; TCRdb's copy keeps in-frame clones and lacks some. Here the sample spans roughly 2,500,000 clones, approximately 93% being singletons. V was shortened by 8 bases and J by 5 bases, with 18 bases between the two germline ends. Germline values: CDR1 MGHDK, CDR2 SYGVNS. The CDR3 is made up of 14 amino acids. This chain joins TRBV25-1 and TRBJ2-5; D call uncertain. This receptor was identified in a man aged 18-30 years in good health. Some clones in this sample may be carry-over from other donors' samples. The source material was naive CD4+ T cells from PBMCs. Subset: CD45RA+ positively selected. CDR3 protein: CASARYGPRETQYF. CDR3 in DNA: TGTGCCAGCGCCCGGTACGGGCCCCGGGAGACCCAGTACTTC.